This TCR beta chain emerged from a study of blood T cell repertoires in COVID-19. TCRdb keeps only in-frame clones here, not all; method: immunoSEQ multiplex PCR. The repertoire has fewer than 300,000 clones, 75% to 90% of them found once; the top ten carry 3.5% to 5.5%. CDR1 GTSNPN and CDR2 SVGIG come from the germline V gene (reference sequence). This CDR3 region has 17 residues. The germline V and J ends were trimmed by 2 bases and 0 bases, with 17 bases remaining between them. The chain recombines TRBV30 with TRBJ1-5, with D possibly being TRBD1 (5 bases). The TCR was taken from a woman aged 25-40 years who had recovered from COVID-19. Sequenced material: PBMCs or T cells enriched from blood (not recorded which). CDR3 DNA: TGTGCCTGGAGTTCCTGGAGGGGTCAGCTTAGCAATCAGCCCCAGCATTTT. Translated, it gives CAWSSWRGQLSNQPQHF.